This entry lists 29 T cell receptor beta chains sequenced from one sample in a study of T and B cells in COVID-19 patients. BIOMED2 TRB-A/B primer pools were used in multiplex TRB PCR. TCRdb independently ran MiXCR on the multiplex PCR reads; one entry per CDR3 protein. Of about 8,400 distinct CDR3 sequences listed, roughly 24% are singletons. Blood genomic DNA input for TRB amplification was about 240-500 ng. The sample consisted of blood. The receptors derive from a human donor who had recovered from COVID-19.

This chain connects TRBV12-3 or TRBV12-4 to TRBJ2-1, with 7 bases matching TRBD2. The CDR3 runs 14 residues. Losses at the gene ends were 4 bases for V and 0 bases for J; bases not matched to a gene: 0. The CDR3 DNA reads TGTGCCAGCAGTTGGGGGGGCTCCTACAATGAGCAGTTCTTC. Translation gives CASSWGGSYNEQFF.

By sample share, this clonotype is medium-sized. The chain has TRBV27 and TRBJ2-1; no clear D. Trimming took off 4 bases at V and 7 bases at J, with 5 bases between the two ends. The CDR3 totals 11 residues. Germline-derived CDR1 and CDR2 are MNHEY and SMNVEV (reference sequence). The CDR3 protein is CASSYKNEQFF. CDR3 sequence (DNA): TGTGCCAGCAGTTACAAGAATGAGCAGTTCTTC.

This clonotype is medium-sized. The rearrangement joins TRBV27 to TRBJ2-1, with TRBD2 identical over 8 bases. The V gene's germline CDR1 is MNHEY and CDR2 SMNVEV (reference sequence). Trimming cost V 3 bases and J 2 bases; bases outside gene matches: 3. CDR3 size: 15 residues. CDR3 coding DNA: TGTGCCAGCAGTTTTGAGCGGGGGACCTACAATGAGCAGTTCTTC. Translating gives CASSFERGTYNEQFF.

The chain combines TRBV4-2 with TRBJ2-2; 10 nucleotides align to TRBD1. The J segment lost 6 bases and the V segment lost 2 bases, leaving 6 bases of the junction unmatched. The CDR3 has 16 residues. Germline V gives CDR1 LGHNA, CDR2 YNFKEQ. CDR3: CASSQTGTGAAGELFF. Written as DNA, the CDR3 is TGTGCCAGCAGCCAAACCGGGACAGGGGCCGCCGGGGAGCTGTTTTTT.

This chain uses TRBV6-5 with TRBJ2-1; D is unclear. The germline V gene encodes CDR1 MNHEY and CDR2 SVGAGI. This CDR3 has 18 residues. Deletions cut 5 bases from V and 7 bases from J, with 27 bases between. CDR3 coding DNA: TGTGCCAGCAGTATTTCTTCAGCATCCCGAGCTTCAAGAAATGAGCAGTTCTTC. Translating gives CASSISSASRASRNEQFF.

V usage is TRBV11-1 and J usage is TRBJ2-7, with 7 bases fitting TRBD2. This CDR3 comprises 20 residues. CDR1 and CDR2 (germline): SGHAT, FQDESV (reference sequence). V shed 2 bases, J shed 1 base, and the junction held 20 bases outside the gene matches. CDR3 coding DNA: TGTGCCAGCAGCTTAAGTACCCTAGACGGAGCGGGACGTAGATCCTACGAGCAGTACTTC. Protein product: CASSLSTLDGAGRRSYEQYF.

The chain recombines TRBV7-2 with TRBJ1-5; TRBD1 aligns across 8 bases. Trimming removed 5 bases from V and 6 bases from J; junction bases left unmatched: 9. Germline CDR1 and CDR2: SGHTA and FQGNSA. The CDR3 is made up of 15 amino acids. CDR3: CASSPQGAVGQPQHF. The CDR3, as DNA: TGTGCCAGCAGCCCCCAGGGGGCTGTGGGTCAGCCCCAGCATTTT. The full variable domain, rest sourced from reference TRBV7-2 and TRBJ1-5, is GAGVSQSPSNKVTEKGKDVELRCDPISGHTALYWYRQSLGQGLEFLIYFQGNSAPDKSGLPSDRFSAERTGGSVSTLTIQRTQQEDSAVYLCASSPQGAVGQPQHFGDGTRLSIL.

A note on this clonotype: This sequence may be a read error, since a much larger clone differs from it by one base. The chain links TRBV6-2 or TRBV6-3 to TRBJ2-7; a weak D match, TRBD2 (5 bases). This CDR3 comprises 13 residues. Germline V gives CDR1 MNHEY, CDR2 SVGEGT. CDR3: CVSSYSTGYEQYF. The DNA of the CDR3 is TGTGTCAGCAGTTACTCTACGGGATACGAGCAGTACTTC.

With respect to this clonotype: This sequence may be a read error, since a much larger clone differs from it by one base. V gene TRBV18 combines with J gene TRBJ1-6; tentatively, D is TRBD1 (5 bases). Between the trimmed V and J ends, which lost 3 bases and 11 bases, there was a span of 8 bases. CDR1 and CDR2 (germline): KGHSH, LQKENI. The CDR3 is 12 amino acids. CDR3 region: CASSPDKPPLHF. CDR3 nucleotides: TGTGCCAGCTCACCGGACAAACCACCCCTCCACTTT.

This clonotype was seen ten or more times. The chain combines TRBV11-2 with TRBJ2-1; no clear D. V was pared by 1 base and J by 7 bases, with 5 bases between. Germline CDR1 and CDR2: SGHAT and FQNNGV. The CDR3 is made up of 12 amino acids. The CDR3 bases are TGTGCCAGCAGCTTAGTAGGAAATGAGCAGTTCTTC. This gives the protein CASSLVGNEQFF.

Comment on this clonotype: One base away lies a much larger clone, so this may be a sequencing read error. Here the CDR3 DNA reads TGTGCCAGCAGCTTGACAGGAAACACCTGGGAGCTGTTTTTT. Translation: CASSLTGNTWELFF. This chain connects TRBV11-2 to TRBJ2-2; possibly TRBD1 for D (6 bases). The CDR3 runs 14 residues. In germline, CDR1 is SGHAT, CDR2 FQNNGV.

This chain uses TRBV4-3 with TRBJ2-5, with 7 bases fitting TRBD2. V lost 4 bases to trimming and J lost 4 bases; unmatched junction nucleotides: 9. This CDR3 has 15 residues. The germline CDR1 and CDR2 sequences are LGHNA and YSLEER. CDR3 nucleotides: TGCGCCAGCAGCCCCACTAGCGCGCCATCAGAGACCCAGTACTTC. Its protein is CASSPTSAPSETQYF.

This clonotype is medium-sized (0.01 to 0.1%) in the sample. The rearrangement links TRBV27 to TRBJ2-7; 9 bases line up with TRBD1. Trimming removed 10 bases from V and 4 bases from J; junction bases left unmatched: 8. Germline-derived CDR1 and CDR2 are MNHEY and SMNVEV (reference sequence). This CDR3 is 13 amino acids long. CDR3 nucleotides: TGTGCCACCCAGGGACAGGGAGGATACGAGCAGTACTTC. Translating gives CATQGQGGYEQYF.

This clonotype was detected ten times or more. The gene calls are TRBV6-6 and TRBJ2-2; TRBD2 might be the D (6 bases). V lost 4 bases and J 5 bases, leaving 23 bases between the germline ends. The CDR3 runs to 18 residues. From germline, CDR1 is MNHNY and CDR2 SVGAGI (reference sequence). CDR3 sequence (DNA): TGTGCCAGCAGTTTTCTAAACCCGGGGGAATTAGGAACCGGGGAGCTGTTTTTT. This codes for CASSFLNPGELGTGELFF.

The CDR3 reads CAIMSGGLAGEQYF. The CDR3, as DNA: TGTGCCATAATGTCGGGGGGACTGGCGGGCGAGCAGTACTTC. J is TRBJ2-7 and V is TRBV10-3; 7 bases align to TRBD2. Germline V CDR1 and CDR2: ENHRY, SYGVKD. The V segment lost 9 bases and the J segment 6 bases; nucleotides outside the gene matches: 14. This CDR3 is 14 amino acids long.

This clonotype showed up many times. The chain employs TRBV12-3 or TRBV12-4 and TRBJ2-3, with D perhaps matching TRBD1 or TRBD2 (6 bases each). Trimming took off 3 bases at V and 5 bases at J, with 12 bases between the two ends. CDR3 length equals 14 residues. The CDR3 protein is CASSFGGHGDTQYF. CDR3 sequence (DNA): TGTGCCAGCAGTTTCGGGGGCCACGGAGATACGCAGTATTTT.

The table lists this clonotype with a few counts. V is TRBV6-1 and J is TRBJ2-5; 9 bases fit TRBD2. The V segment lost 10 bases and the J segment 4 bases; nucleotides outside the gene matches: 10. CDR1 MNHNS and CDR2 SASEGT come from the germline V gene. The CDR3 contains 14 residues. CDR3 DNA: TGTGCCACTCTGACGGATAGCGGGAGAGAGACCCAGTACTTC. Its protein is CATLTDSGRETQYF.

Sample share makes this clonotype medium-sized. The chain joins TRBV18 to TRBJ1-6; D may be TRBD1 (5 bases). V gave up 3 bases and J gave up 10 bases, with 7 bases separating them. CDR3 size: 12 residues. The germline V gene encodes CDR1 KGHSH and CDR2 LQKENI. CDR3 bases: TGTGCCAGCTCACCGGACAAATCACCCCTCCACTTT. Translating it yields CASSPDKSPLHF. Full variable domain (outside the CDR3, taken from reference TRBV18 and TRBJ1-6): NAGVMQNPRHLVRRRGQEARLRCSPMKGHSHVYWYRQLPEEGLKFMVYLQKENIIDESGMPKERFSAEFPKEGPSILRIQQVVRGDSAAYFCASSPDKSPLHFGNGTRLTVT.

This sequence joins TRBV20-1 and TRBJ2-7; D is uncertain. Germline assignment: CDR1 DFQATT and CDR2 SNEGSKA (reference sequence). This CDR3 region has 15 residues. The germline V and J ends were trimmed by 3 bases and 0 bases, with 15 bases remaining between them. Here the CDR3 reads CSASRPSFSSYEQYF. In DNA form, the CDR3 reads TGCAGTGCTAGTCGGCCCTCTTTTAGCTCCTACGAGCAGTACTTC.

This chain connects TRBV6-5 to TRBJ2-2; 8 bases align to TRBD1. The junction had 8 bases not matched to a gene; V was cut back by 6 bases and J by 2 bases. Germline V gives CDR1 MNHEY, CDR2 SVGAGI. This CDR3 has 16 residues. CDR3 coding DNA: TGTGCCAGCAGGTCCCAGGGGGCCCTAAACACCGGGGAGCTGTTTTTT. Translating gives CASRSQGALNTGELFF.

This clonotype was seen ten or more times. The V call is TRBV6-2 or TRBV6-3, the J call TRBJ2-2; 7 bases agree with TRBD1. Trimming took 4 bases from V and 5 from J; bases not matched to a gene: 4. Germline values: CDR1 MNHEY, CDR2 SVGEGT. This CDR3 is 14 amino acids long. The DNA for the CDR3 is TGTGCCAGCAGTTCTAACAGGGGTACCGGGGAGCTGTTTTTT. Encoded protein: CASSSNRGTGELFF.

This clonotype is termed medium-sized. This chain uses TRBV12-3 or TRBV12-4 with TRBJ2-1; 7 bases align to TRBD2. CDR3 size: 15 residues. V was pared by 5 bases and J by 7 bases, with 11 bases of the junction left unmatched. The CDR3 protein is CASSAEGGPYNEQFF. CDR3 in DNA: TGTGCCAGCAGTGCCGAGGGAGGGCCTTATAATGAGCAGTTCTTC.

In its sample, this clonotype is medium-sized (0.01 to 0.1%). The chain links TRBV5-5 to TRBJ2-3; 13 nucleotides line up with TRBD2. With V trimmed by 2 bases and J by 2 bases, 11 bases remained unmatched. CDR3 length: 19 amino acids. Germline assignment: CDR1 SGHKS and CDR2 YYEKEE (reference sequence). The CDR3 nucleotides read TGTGCCAGCAGCTTCATACCTGGGACTAGCGGGGCTAACACAGATACGCAGTATTTT. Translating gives CASSFIPGTSGANTDTQYF.

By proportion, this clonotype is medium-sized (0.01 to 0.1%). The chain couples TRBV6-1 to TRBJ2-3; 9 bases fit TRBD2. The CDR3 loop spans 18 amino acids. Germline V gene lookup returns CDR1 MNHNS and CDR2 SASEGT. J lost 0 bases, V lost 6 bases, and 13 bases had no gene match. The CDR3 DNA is TGTGCCAGCAGACAGCGGGGGGCCCTCTTTACTAGCACAGATACGCAGTATTTT. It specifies CASRQRGALFTSTDTQYF.

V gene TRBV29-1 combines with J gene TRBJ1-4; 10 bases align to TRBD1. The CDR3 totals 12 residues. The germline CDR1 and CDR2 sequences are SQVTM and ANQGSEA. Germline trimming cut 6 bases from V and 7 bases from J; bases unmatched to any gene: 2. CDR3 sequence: CSVTGGGEKLFF. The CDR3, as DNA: TGCAGCGTGACAGGGGGCGGTGAAAAACTGTTTTTT.

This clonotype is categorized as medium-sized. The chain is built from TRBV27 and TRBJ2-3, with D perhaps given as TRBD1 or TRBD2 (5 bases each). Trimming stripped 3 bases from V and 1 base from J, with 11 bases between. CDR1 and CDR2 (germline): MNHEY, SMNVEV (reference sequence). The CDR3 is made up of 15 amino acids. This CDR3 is CASSLRGSGTDTQYF. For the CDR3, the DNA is TGTGCCAGCAGTTTGAGGGGTTCCGGCACAGATACGCAGTATTTT.

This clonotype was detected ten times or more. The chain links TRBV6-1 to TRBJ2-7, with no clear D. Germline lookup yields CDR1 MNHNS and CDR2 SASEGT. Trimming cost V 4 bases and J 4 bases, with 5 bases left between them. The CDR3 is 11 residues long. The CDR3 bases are TGTGCCAGCAGTGTGCTGTACGAGCAGTACTTC. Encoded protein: CASSVLYEQYF.

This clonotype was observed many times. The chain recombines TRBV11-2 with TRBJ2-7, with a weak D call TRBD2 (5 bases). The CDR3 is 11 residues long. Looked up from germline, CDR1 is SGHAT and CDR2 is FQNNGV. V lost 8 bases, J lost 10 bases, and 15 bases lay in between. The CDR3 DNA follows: TGTGCCAGCCCCCAGGACCGGGGACAGTACTTC. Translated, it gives CASPQDRGQYF. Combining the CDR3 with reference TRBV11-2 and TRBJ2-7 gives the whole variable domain EAGVAQSPRYKIIEKRQSVAFWCNPISGHATLYWYQQILGQGPKLLIQFQNNGVVDDSQLPKDRFSAERLKGVDSTLKIQPAKLEDSAVYLCASPQDRGQYFGPGTRLTVT.

The CDR3 sequence: CASRPFSGANVLTF. CDR3 in DNA: TGTGCCAGCAGGCCTTTCTCTGGGGCCAACGTCCTGACTTTC. The chain links TRBV12-3 or TRBV12-4 to TRBJ2-6, with unresolved D. With 6 bases removed from V and 0 bases from J, the gap between germline ends came to 6 bases. CDR3 length: 14 amino acids.